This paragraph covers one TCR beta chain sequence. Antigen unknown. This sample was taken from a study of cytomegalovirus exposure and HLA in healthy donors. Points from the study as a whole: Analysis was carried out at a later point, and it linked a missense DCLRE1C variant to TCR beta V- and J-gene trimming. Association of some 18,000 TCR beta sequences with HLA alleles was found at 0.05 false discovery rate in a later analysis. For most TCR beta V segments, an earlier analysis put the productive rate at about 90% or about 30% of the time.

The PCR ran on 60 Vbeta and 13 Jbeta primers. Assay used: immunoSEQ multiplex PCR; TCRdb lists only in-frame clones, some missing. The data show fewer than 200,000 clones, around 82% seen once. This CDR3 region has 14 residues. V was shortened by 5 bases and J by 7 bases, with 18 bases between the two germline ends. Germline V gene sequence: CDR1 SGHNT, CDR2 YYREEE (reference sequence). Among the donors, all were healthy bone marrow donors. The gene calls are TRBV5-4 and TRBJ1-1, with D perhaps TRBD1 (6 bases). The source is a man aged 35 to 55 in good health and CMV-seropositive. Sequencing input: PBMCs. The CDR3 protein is CASRAPGGAFEAFF. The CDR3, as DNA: TGTGCCAGCAGGGCACCGGGGGGGGCGTTTGAAGCTTTCTTT.